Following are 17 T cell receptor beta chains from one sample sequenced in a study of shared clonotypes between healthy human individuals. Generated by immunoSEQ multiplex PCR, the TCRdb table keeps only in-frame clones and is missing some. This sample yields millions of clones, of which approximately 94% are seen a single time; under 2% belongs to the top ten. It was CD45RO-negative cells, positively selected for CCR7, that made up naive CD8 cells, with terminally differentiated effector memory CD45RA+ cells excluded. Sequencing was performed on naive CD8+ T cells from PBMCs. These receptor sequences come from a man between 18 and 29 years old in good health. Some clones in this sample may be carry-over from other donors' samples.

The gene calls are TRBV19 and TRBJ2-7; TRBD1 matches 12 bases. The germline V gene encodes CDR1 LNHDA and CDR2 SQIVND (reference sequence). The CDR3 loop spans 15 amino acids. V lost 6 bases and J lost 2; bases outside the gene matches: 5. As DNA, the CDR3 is TGTGCCAGTAGGTACGGGACAGGGGGCCCCTACGAGCAGTACTTC. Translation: CASRYGTGGPYEQYF.

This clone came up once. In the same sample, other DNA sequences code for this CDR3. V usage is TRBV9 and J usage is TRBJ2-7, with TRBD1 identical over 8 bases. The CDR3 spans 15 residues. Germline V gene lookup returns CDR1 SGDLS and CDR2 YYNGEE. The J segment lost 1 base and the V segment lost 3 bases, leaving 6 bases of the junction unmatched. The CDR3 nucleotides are TGTGCCAGCAGCGGAGGACAGGGCTTGTCCTACGAGCAGTACTTC. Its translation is CASSGGQGLSYEQYF.

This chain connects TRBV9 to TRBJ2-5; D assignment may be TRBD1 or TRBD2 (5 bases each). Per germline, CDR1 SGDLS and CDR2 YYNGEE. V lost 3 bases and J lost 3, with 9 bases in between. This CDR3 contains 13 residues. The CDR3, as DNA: TGTGCCAGCAGCGGGGACGGGAAAGAGACCCAGTACTTC. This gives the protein CASSGDGKETQYF.

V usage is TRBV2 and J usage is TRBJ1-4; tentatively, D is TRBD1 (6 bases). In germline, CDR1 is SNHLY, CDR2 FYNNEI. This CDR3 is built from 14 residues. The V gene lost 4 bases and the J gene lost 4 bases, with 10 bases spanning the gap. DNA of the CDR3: TGTGCCAGCAGTGGACAGGAGATTAATGAAAAACTGTTTTTT. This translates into CASSGQEINEKLFF.

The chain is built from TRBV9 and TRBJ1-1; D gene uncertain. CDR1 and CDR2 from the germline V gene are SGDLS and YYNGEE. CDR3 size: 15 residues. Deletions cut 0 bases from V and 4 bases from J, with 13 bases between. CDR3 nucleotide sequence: TGTGCCAGCAGCGTAGGAAGACCATCCGGCACTGAAGCTTTCTTT. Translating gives CASSVGRPSGTEAFF.

CDR3 DNA sequence: TGTGCCAGCAGCGTAGTGGGGAGTTCTTTAGATGAGCAGTTCTTC. Translated: CASSVVGSSLDEQFF. This chain uses TRBV9 with TRBJ2-1; the D gene is possibly TRBD2 (5 bases). Per germline, CDR1 SGDLS and CDR2 YYNGEE. V lost 0 bases, J lost 8 bases, and 15 bases lay in between. This CDR3 contains 15 residues.

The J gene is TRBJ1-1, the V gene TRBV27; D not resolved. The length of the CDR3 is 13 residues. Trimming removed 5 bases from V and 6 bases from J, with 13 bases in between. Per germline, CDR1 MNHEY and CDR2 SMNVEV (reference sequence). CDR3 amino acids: CASSPVKAAEAFF. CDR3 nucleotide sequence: TGTGCCAGCAGTCCCGTTAAGGCCGCTGAAGCTTTCTTT.

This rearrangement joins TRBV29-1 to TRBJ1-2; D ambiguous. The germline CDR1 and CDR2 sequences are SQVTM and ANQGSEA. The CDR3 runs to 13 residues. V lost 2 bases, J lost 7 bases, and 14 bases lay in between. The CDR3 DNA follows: TGCAGCGTTGAATGGCAAGGGTTCTTTGGCTACACCTTC. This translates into CSVEWQGFFGYTF.

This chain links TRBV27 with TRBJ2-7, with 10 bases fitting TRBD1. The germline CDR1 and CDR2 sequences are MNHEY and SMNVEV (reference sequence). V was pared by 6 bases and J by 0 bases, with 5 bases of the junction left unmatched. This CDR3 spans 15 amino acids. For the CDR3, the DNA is TGTGCCAGCAGCGGGACAGGGGAAGGCTCCTACGAGCAGTACTTC. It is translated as CASSGTGEGSYEQYF.

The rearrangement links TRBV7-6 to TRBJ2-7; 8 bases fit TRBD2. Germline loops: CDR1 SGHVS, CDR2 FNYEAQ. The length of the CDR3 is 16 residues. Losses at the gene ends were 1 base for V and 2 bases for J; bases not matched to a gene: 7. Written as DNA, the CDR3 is TGTGCCAGCAGCTTAGGGCGACTAGCGTTAACCTACGAGCAGTACTTC. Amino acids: CASSLGRLALTYEQYF. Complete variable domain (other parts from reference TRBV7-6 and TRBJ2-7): GAGVSQSPRYKVTKRGQDVALRCDPISGHVSLYWYRQALGQGPEFLTYFNYEAQQDKSGLPNDRFSAERPEGSISTLTIQRTEQRDSAMYRCASSLGRLALTYEQYFGPGTRLTVT.

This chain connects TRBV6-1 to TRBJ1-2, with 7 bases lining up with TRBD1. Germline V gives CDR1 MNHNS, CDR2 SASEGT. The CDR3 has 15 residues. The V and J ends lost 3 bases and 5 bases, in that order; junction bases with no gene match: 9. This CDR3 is CASSDRRAGGYGYTF. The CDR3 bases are TGTGCCAGCAGTGATCGTAGGGCAGGGGGTTATGGCTACACCTTC.

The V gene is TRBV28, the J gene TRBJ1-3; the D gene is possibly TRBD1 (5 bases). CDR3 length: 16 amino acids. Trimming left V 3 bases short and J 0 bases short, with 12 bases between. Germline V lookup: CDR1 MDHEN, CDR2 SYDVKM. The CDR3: CASSFLRGPSGNTIYF. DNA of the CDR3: TGTGCCAGCAGTTTTTTAAGGGGCCCCTCTGGAAACACCATATATTTT.

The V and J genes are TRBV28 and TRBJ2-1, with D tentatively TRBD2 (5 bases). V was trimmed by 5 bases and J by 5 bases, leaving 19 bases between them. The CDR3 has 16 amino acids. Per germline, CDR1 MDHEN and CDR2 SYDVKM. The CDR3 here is CASSPFVGDLNNEQFF. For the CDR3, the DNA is TGTGCCAGCAGTCCCTTTGTGGGAGACCTCAACAATGAGCAGTTCTTC.

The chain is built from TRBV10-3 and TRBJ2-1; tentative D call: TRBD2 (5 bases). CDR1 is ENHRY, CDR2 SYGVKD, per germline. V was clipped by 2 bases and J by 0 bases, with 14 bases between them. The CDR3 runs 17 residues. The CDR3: CAISEPQSGPSYNEQFF. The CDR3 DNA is TGTGCCATCAGTGAGCCCCAGAGCGGCCCCTCCTACAATGAGCAGTTCTTC.

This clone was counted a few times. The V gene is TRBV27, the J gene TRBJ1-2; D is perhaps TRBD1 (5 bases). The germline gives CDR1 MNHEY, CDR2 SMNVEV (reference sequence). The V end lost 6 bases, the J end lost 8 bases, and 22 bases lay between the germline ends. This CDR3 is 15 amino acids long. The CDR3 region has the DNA TGTGCCAGCAGAACCCGTGACGAGGGGCACAAAGGCTACACCTTC. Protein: CASRTRDEGHKGYTF.

DNA of the CDR3: TGTGCCAGCAGCGTAGGGACAGGCCGGAGCTCTGGAAACACCATATATTTT. Amino acid sequence: CASSVGTGRSSGNTIYF. The genes are TRBV9 and TRBJ1-3; 7 positions match TRBD1. The CDR3 has 17 amino acids. Looked up from germline, CDR1 is SGDLS and CDR2 is YYNGEE. V dropped 0 bases and J dropped 0; count of bases not matched to a gene: 6.

The CDR3 here is CASSLTYGNEQYF. DNA for the CDR3: TGTGCCAGCAGCCTCACCTATGGGAACGAGCAGTACTTC. The V and J genes are TRBV14 and TRBJ2-7; D not resolved. The CDR3 spans 13 residues. The germline V and J ends were trimmed by 4 bases and 5 bases, with 12 bases remaining between them. The germline V gene has CDR1 SGHDN and CDR2 FVKESK.